This T cell receptor beta chain is drawn from a study of shared clonotypes between healthy human individuals. Concerning this clone itself: What it recognizes is unknown.

Study observations and caveats: Represented genetic and exposure-history diversity was restricted by having few donors. Only blood was sampled; tissue repertoires likely differ.

This CDR3 spans 15 amino acids. V gave up 1 base and J gave up 4 bases, with 13 bases separating them. Germline-derived CDR1 and CDR2 are SGHVS and FQNEAQ. Data came from immunoSEQ multiplex PCR; TCRdb stores just in-frame clones and leaves some out. The data hold about 320,000 clones, with 80% to 90% observed a single time. Sequenced: memory CD8+ T cells sorted from blood. Subset described: CD45RO+ cells pooled with CCR7-negative TemRA cells. The sequence derives from a man between 18 and 35 years old in good health. This chain joins TRBV7-8 and TRBJ1-2; D remains ambiguous. CDR3 nucleotides: TGTGCCAGCAGCTTAGGCTTAACGCGAACCTATGGCTACACCTTC. Translated, it gives CASSLGLTRTYGYTF.